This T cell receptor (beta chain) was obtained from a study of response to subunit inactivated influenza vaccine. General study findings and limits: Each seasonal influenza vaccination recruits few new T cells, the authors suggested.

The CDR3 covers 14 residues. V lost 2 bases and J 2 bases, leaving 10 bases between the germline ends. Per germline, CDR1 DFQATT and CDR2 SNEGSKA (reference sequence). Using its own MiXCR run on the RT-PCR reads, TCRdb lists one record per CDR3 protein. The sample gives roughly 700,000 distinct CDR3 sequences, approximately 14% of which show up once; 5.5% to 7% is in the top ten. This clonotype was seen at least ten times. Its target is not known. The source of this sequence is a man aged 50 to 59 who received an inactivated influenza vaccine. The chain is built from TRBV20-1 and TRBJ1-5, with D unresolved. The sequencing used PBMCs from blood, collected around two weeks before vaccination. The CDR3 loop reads CSARWRDGNQPQHF. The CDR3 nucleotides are TGCAGTGCTAGATGGAGGGATGGCAATCAGCCCCAGCATTTT.